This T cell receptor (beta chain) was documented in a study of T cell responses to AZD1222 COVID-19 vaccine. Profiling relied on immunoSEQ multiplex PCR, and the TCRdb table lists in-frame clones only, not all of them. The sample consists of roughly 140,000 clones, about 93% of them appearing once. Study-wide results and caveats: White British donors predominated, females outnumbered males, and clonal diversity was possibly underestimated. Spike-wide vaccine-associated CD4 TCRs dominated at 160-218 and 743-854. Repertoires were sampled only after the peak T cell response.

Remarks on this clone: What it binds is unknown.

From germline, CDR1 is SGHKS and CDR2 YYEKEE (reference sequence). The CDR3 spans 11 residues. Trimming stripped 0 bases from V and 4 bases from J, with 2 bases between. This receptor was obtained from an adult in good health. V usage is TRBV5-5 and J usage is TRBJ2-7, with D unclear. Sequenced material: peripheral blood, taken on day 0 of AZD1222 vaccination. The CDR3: CASSLVYEQYF. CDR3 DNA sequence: TGTGCCAGCAGCTTGGTTTACGAGCAGTACTTC.